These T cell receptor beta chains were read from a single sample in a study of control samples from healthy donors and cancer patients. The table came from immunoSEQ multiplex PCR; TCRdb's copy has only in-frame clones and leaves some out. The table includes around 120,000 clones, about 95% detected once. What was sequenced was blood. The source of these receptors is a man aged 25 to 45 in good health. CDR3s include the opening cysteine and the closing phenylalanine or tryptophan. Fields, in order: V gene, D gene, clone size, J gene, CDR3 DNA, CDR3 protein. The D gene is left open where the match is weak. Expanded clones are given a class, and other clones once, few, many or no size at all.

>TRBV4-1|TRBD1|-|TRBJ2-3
TGCGCCAGCAGCCCACAGGGGGCAGATACGCAGTATTTT
CASSPQGADTQYF
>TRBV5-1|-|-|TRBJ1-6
TGCGCCAGCAGCTTTAACGGGACAAGTAATTCACCCCTCCACTTT
CASSFNGTSNSPLHF
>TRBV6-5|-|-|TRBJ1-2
TGTGCCAGCATCGGTAACGACAGGTTGGACTATGGCTACACCTTC
CASIGNDRLDYGYTF
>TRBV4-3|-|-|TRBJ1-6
TGCGCCAGCAGCCAAGATAGGACGAATACTTACTCCTATAATTCACCCCTCCACTTT
CASSQDRTNTYSYNSPLHF
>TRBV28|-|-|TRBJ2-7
TGTGCCAGCAGTATCAGAGGGCGAGCCTACGAGCAGTACTTC
CASSIRGRAYEQYF
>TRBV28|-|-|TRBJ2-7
TGTGCCAGCACCGGGACGTCCTACGAGCAGTACTTC
CASTGTSYEQYF
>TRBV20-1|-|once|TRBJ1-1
TGCAGTGCAAGGTTATACAGTGAAGCTTTCTTT
CSARLYSEAFF
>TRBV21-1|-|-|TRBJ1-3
TGTGCCAGCAGCCCAACGGGGGACGGGACAGGGGCTTTACCCGCTGGAAACACCATATATTTT
CASSPTGDGTGALPAGNTIYF
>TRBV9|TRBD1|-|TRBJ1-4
TGTGCCAGCAGCGGTGGACAGGGGCACCGTCTGAAGGATGAAAAACTGTTTTTT
CASSGGQGHRLKDEKLFF
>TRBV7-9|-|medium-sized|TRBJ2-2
TGTGCCAGCAGCTTAGTTCGCCAACACACCGGGGAGCTGTTTTTT
CASSLVRQHTGELFF
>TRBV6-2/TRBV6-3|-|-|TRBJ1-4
TGTGCCAGCAGTTACCTGTCCGTTGTTGCAACTAATGAAAAACTGTTTTTT
CASSYLSVVATNEKLFF
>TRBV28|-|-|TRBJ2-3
TGTGCCAGCAGTTTACAGGACGCAGATACGCAGTATTTT
CASSLQDADTQYF
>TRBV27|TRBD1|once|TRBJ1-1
TGTGCCAGCAGTCCCCTACTATCCGACAGGGGGGGGACTGAAGCTTTCTTT
CASSPLLSDRGGTEAFF
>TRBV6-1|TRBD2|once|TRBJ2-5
TGTGCCAGCAGTGAACTAGCGGGGGCCATGTACCAAGAGACCCAGTACTTC
CASSELAGAMYQETQYF
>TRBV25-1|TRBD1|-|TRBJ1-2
TGTGCCACCCCTCCGGGACAGGGGATTTTGATACGATGGGGCTACACCTTC
CATPPGQGILIRWGYTF
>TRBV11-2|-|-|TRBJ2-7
TGTGCCAGCAGCTTAGGTCTGGGTGTCCCCTACGAGCAGTACTTC
CASSLGLGVPYEQYF
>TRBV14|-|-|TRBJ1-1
TGTGCCAGCAGCCAATTGCTAAACACTGAAGCTTTCTTT
CASSQLLNTEAFF
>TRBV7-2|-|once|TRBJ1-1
TGTGCCAGCAGCGCCGACAGGAACACTGAAGCTTTCTTT
CASSADRNTEAFF
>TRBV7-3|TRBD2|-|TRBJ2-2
TGTGCCAGCAGCTTTCAAGCGGGGGGCCTCACCGGGGAGCTGTTTTTT
CASSFQAGGLTGELFF
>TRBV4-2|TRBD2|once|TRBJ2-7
TGTGCCAGCAGCCAAGCACGGGGGGTAAACTACGAGCAGTACTTC
CASSQARGVNYEQYF
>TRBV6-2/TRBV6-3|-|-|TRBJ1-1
TGTGCCAGCAGTTTCACGGACTTGAACACTGAAGCTTTCTTT
CASSFTDLNTEAFF
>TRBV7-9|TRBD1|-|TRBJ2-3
TGTGCCAGCAGCCCACCGGGGACAGGGACAGATACGCAGTATTTT
CASSPPGTGTDTQYF
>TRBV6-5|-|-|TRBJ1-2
TGTGCCAGCAATCCCTTGGGGGGGGGCATCAGAGGCTACACCTTC
CASNPLGGGIRGYTF
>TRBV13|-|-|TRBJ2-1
TGTGCCAGCAGCTATACGGGTATGGCGAAAGAGCAGTTCTTC
CASSYTGMAKEQFF
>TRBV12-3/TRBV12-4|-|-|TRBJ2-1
TGTGCCAGCAGTCAGACGGGAAATGAGCAGTTCTTC
CASSQTGNEQFF
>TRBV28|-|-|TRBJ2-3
TGTGCCAGCAGTTTGCATGTTTGGGGGAGTGGCACAGATACGCAGTATTTT
CASSLHVWGSGTDTQYF
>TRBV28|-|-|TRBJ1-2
TGTGCCAGCAGTTTTTTGACCAGGGACTATGGCTACACCTTC
CASSFLTRDYGYTF
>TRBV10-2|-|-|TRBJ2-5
TGCGCCAGCAGGTCGGACAACGAAGAGACCCAGTACTTC
CASRSDNEETQYF
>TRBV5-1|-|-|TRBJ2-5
TGCGCCAGCAGCTTGCAATCGGGCCGCGGAGAGACCCAGTACTTC
CASSLQSGRGETQYF
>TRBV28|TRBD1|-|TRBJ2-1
TGTGCCAGCACCCTCTTCGCAGGGGGAAATGAGCAGTTCTTC
CASTLFAGGNEQFF
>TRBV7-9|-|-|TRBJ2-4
TGTGCCAGCAGCCCGGGTTGGGGGACCAAAAACATTCAGTACTTC
CASSPGWGTKNIQYF
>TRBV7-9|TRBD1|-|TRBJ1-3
TGTGCCAGCAGCCAACAGGGGGTCGGAAACACCATATATTTT
CASSQQGVGNTIYF
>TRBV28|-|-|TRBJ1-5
TGTGCCAGCAGTTTAGGCCGGATTTATAGCAATCAGCCCCAGCATTTT
CASSLGRIYSNQPQHF